The text below deals with one TCR beta chain. What it binds is not known. Uncontrolled infection, other autoimmune disease, pregnancy or lactation excluded patients. The PBMCs were sourced from fresh peripheral blood (about 9.7 ml). This specimen belongs to a study of T cells in Graves' hyperthyroidism and ophthalmopathy. Study in general: Blood from the periphery was taken at initial diagnosis, before any treatment.

Study findings and constraints: The model's output predicted ophthalmopathy at a median of about 6.5 months prior to onset.

From RNA transcripts, TCR beta CDR3 regions were amplified. A first-round RT-PCR of the TCR CDR3 used the HTBI primer set. Each CDR3 protein gets one entry after TCRdb re-called the multiplex PCR reads with MiXCR. The sample yields around 500,000 distinct CDR3 sequences, 20% to 25% seen once. The germline V gene has CDR1 MDHEN and CDR2 SYDVKM. V was trimmed by 7 bases and J by 5 bases, leaving 26 bases between them. This CDR3 is 17 amino acids long. The receptor comes from a woman aged 65 to 85 with Graves' ophthalmopathy. The specimen was blood. V gene TRBV28 combines with J gene TRBJ1-2; maybe TRBD1 (6 bases). In DNA form, the CDR3 reads TGTGCCAGCAATGTCCCTCGGGGGCTCCAAGGAGGGTATGGCTACACCTTC. Protein: CASNVPRGLQGGYGYTF.